The 21 T cell receptor beta chains reported below all come from one sample, sequenced in a study of OX40 agonist ivuxolimab in advanced cancers. Profiling relied on immunoSEQ multiplex PCR, and the TCRdb table lists in-frame clones only, not all of them. The table includes about 84,000 clones, more than 80% detected once. The sequenced sample was CD4+ or CD8+ T cells sorted from blood, obtained in a trial of the OX40 agonist ivuxolimab. These receptors came from an adult with an advanced solid tumor such as melanoma, head and neck, liver or kidney cancer.

This clone was seen once. The J gene is TRBJ1-6, the V gene TRBV6-5; TRBD1 matches at 8 bases. The V gene end was trimmed by 8 bases and the J gene end by 8 bases; junction bases not matched to a gene: 8. Looked up from germline, CDR1 is MNHEY and CDR2 is SVGAGI. This CDR3 contains 14 residues. The CDR3 protein is CASRQTGVYSPLHF. As DNA, the CDR3 is TGTGCCAGCCGTCAGACAGGGGTATATTCACCCCTCCACTTT.

The V call is TRBV11-1, the J call TRBJ2-5; 10 positions agree with TRBD1. The germline CDR1 and CDR2 sequences are SGHAT and FQDESV (reference sequence). This CDR3 is 16 amino acids long. The ends lost 1 base at V and 5 bases at J; junction bases unmatched: 7. This CDR3 is CASSLEDRGRGETQYF. DNA of the CDR3: TGTGCCAGCAGCTTAGAAGACAGGGGGCGCGGGGAGACCCAGTACTTC.

The chain carries TRBV27 and TRBJ2-7, with 8 bases lining up with TRBD1. The V segment lost 4 bases and the J segment 5 bases; nucleotides outside the gene matches: 7. Germline CDR1 reads MNHEY; CDR2 reads SMNVEV (reference sequence). The CDR3 length is 14 residues. Here the CDR3 DNA reads TGTGCCAGCAGTTCTCGGACAGGGACCGACGAGCAGTACTTC. Its translation: CASSSRTGTDEQYF.

V is TRBV10-2 and J is TRBJ1-5, with 7 bases matching TRBD1. The junction had 8 bases not matched to a gene; V was cut back by 6 bases and J by 3 bases. From germline, CDR1 is WSHSY and CDR2 SAAADI. The CDR3 is 15 amino acids. Here the CDR3 DNA reads TGCGCCAGCAGGAGGGACAGCGGCTACAATCAGCCCCAGCATTTT. Translating it yields CASRRDSGYNQPQHF.

This rearrangement joins TRBV29-1 to TRBJ2-5, with a weak D call TRBD1 (6 bases). V lost 6 bases to trimming and J lost 5 bases, with 19 bases between them. CDR3 length: 14 amino acids. Germline CDR1 SQVTM, CDR2 ANQGSEA. CDR3 sequence: CSVEEDRPGETQYF. CDR3 DNA: TGCAGCGTCGAGGAAGACAGGCCTGGGGAGACCCAGTACTTC.

This chain uses TRBV7-3 with TRBJ2-1; 9 positions match TRBD1. CDR1 and CDR2 (germline): SGHTA, FQGTGA. This CDR3 is 13 amino acids long. Unmatched junction bases numbered 7, after V lost 4 bases and J lost 12 bases. The CDR3 DNA follows: TGTGCCAGCAGCTCTCAGGGACAGGGAGGGCAGTTCTTC. Its translation is CASSSQGQGGQFF.

This sequence joins TRBV19 and TRBJ2-5; 9 positions match TRBD1. The CDR3 spans 15 residues. The germline V gene encodes CDR1 LNHDA and CDR2 SQIVND (reference sequence). With 4 bases clipped from V and 2 bases from J, the junction kept 5 bases outside the gene matches. CDR3 bases: TGTGCCAGTAGTAGGGGGGACAGGGTTCAAGAGACCCAGTACTTC. Residues: CASSRGDRVQETQYF.

This chain connects TRBV28 to TRBJ1-2, with D possibly matching TRBD1 (6 bases). This CDR3 comprises 14 residues. V gave up 3 bases and J gave up 4 bases, with 12 bases separating them. Per germline, CDR1 MDHEN and CDR2 SYDVKM. CDR3 sequence (DNA): TGTGCCAGCAGTTTGGCGGGGGGCGTCTATGGCTACACCTTC. Residues: CASSLAGGVYGYTF.

The chain links TRBV18 to TRBJ1-1, with D possibly TRBD1 on 5 matching bases. The CDR3 runs 16 residues. V was pared by 1 base and J by 4 bases, with 16 bases between. CDR1 is KGHSH and CDR2 is LQKENI in the germline V gene. This CDR3 reads CASSPQSTQGFTEAFF. CDR3 nucleotide sequence: TGTGCCAGCTCACCACAGAGTACTCAGGGCTTCACTGAAGCTTTCTTT.

The genes are TRBV28 and TRBJ2-5; D remains unclear. CDR1 is MDHEN, CDR2 SYDVKM, per germline. Trimming cost V 2 bases and J 5 bases, with 3 bases left between them. This CDR3 region has 11 residues. CDR3 in amino acids: CASSLRETQYF. CDR3 DNA: TGTGCCAGCAGTTTAAGGGAGACCCAGTACTTC.

The V gene is TRBV11-3, the J gene TRBJ1-5; D is unclear. V gave up 4 bases and J gave up 5 bases, with 21 bases separating them. The CDR3 loop spans 17 amino acids. Germline V CDR1 and CDR2: SGHNT, YENEEA. The DNA of the CDR3 is TGTGCCAGCAGCTACACCGAACTGGACTGGCGTGATCAGCCCCAGCATTTT. Translated: CASSYTELDWRDQPQHF.

A few counts support this clone. The V and J genes are TRBV5-6 and TRBJ2-3; TRBD1 or TRBD2 may be the D gene (5 bases each). CDR1 SGHDT and CDR2 YYEEEE come from the germline V gene. Trimming took 5 bases from V and 4 from J, leaving 20 bases between them. This CDR3 region has 16 residues. The CDR3 coding sequence is TGTGCCAGCAGGGGGTTTAAGAGGGGAAACGCAGATACGCAGTATTTT. Its translation is CASRGFKRGNADTQYF.

The chain is built from TRBV28 and TRBJ1-6, with a possible D match to TRBD1 (6 bases). V lost 6 bases to trimming and J lost 9 bases, with 15 bases between them. CDR3 length equals 14 residues. The germline gives CDR1 MDHEN, CDR2 SYDVKM. The CDR3 DNA reads TGTGCCAGCAGCCTCAATACAGGGCTTTCACCCCTCCACTTT. Translation: CASSLNTGLSPLHF.

The chain uses TRBV29-1 and TRBJ2-7; TRBD2 might be the D (6 bases). Between the trimmed V and J ends, which lost 4 bases and 0 bases, there was a span of 13 bases. Germline V gives CDR1 SQVTM, CDR2 ANQGSEA. This CDR3 spans 14 amino acids. In DNA, the CDR3 is TGCAGCGTTGTTGGAGGGCGAGGCTCCTACGAGCAGTACTTC. Residues: CSVVGGRGSYEQYF.

Here the CDR3 reads CASSKARTGDNYGYTF. The DNA for the CDR3 is TGTGCCAGCAGTAAAGCAAGGACAGGAGATAACTATGGCTACACCTTC. The chain carries TRBV27 and TRBJ1-2; 7 bases align to TRBD1. CDR3 size: 16 residues. J gave up 1 base and V 5 bases, and 10 bases lay outside the gene matches. Germline V gives CDR1 MNHEY, CDR2 SMNVEV (reference sequence).

This clone was recorded a few times. The V and J genes are TRBV7-2 and TRBJ2-6; the D gene could be TRBD1 or TRBD2 (7 bases each). The V gene lost 7 bases and the J gene lost 2 bases, with 12 bases spanning the gap. The germline V gene encodes CDR1 SGHTA and CDR2 FQGNSA. The CDR3 is 15 amino acids. CDR3: CASTSGGAGANVLTF. As DNA, the CDR3 is TGTGCCAGCACTTCAGGGGGGGCTGGGGCCAACGTCCTGACTTTC. The full variable domain, completed using reference TRBV7-2 and TRBJ2-6, is GAGVSQSPSNKVTEKGKDVELRCDPISGHTALYWYRQSLGQGLEFLIYFQGNSAPDKSGLPSDRFSAERTGGSVSTLTIQRTQQEDSAVYLCASTSGGAGANVLTFGAGSRLTVL.

The V gene is TRBV4-3, the J gene TRBJ2-7; perhaps TRBD1 as D (7 bases). The V gene's germline CDR1 is LGHNA and CDR2 YSLEER. CDR3 length: 19 residues. The ends were cut back, 0 bases at V and 0 bases at J, with 21 bases in the middle. DNA of the CDR3: TGCGCCAGCAGCCAAGAGAGGGGGGCGACAGGGCACTTCTCCTACGAGCAGTACTTC. Residues: CASSQERGATGHFSYEQYF.

The V and J genes are TRBV6-5 and TRBJ1-5; a weak D match, TRBD1 (5 bases). The CDR3 covers 14 residues. The germline CDR1 and CDR2 sequences are MNHEY and SVGAGI. Trimming pared 5 bases from V and 1 base from J, leaving 9 bases between. The CDR3 sequence: CASSGDGSNQPQHF. The DNA for the CDR3 is TGTGCCAGCAGTGGGGACGGGAGCAATCAGCCCCAGCATTTT.

The V call is TRBV6-1, the J call TRBJ2-6; tentatively, D is TRBD1 (5 bases). Germline V gives CDR1 MNHNS, CDR2 SASEGT. The V and J ends lost 6 bases and 1 base respectively, with 13 bases between them. This CDR3 region has 16 residues. The CDR3, as DNA: TGTGCCAGCAGAGAATCAGGGATATCTGGGGCCAACGTCCTGACTTTC. Its translation is CASRESGISGANVLTF.

This sequence joins TRBV4-2 and TRBJ1-4; D uncertain. CDR3 length equals 14 residues. Germline lookup yields CDR1 LGHNA and CDR2 YNFKEQ. V was cut by 6 bases and J by 0 bases, with 8 bases left in between. CDR3: CASRDTSTNEKLFF. In nucleotides, the CDR3 is TGTGCCAGCAGAGACACCTCAACTAATGAAAAACTGTTTTTT.

The rearrangement links TRBV4-2 to TRBJ2-5, with TRBD1 matching 7 bases. CDR1 is LGHNA and CDR2 is YNFKEQ in the germline V gene. This CDR3 region has 14 residues. Unmatched junction bases numbered 7, after V lost 4 bases and J lost 5 bases. The CDR3 DNA is TGTGCCAGCAGCCGGGACAGCGGTGGGGAGACCCAGTACTTC. It translates to CASSRDSGGETQYF.